These T cell receptor beta chains were read from a single sample in a study of T cells in Graves' hyperthyroidism and ophthalmopathy. TCRdb re-analysed the multiplex PCR reads in MiXCR, keeping a single row per CDR3 protein. The sample has a few hundred thousand distinct CDR3 sequences, about 45% seen once; the top ten hold around two fifths. Sequenced sample: peripheral blood or thyroid tissue (not recorded which). The receptors originated from an adult woman with Graves' disease, either hyperthyroidism or ophthalmopathy (not recorded which). Both conserved end residues are part of each CDR3. A D gene is named only where the DNA matches it firmly. Size values are once, few and many counts, or a class for expanded clones, and some rows have none.

NA,few,TRBV19,TRBJ2-6,CASSQLGTILTF,TGTGCCAGTAGTCAGCTCGGTACGATCCTCACTTTC
NA,many,TRBV3-1,TRBJ1-1,CASSQTGSPVTEAFF,TGTGCCAGCAGCCAAACCGGATCCCCGGTCACTGAAGCTTTCTTT
NA,NA,TRBV9,TRBJ1-4,CASSAQVGGEKLFF,TGTGCCAGCAGCGCCCAAGTCGGTGGGGAAAAACTGTTTTTT
TRBD1,few,TRBV20-1,TRBJ2-7,CSAFGQGVSYEQYF,TGCAGTGCCTTCGGACAGGGGGTTTCCTACGAGCAGTACTTC
NA,NA,TRBV25-1,TRBJ1-6,CACSARERSSYNSPLHF,NA
NA,many,TRBV7-9,TRBJ1-2,CASSLSGNSNYGYTF,TGTGCCAGCAGCTTATCAGGAAACTCTAACTATGGCTACACCTTC
NA,many,TRBV29-1,TRBJ2-5,CSVGPGAETQYF,TGCAGCGTTGGTCCGGGGGCAGAGACCCAGTACTTC
NA,NA,TRBV12-3/TRBV12-4,TRBJ2-5,CASSQDGERETQYF,TGTGCCAGCAGTCAAGACGGGGAACGGGAGACCCAGTACTTC
NA,NA,TRBV7-8,TRBJ1-1,CALVTEAFF,TGTGCGCTAGTAACTGAAGCTTTCTTT
NA,NA,TRBV30,TRBJ1-3,CAWSVMLAPGNTIYF,TGTGCCTGGAGTGTAATGTTGGCACCGGGAAACACCATATATTTT
NA,NA,TRBV28,TRBJ1-6,CASSATGLNPLHF,TGTGCCAGCAGCGCGACAGGCCTAAACCCCCTCCACTTT
NA,NA,TRBV10-2,TRBJ1-1,CASRQRTRTEAFF,TGCGCCAGCCGACAGAGGACACGCACTGAAGCTTTCTTT
NA,many,TRBV6-5,TRBJ1-1,CASSRTENTEAFF,TGTGCCAGCAGCCGCACAGAGAACACTGAAGCTTTCTTT
NA,NA,TRBV2,TRBJ2-5,CASRGGARWETQYF,TGTGCCAGCAGGGGGGGAGCGAGGTGGGAGACCCAGTACTTC
NA,NA,TRBV29-1,TRBJ1-1,CSVGEAGNTEAFF,TGCAGCGTTGGGGAGGCGGGGAACACTGAAGCTTTCTTT
TRBD1,NA,TRBV5-1,TRBJ2-7,CASSFGTGDTYEQYF,TGCGCCAGCAGCTTCGGGACAGGGGATACCTACGAGCAGTACTTC
NA,NA,TRBV29-1,TRBJ2-5,CSVGSVAKETQYF,TGCAGCGTTGGGTCCGTTGCTAAAGAGACCCAGTACTTC
NA,NA,TRBV24-1,TRBJ1-2,CATSGSGGSRYTF,TGTGCCACCAGTGGGTCAGGTGGGTCTCGCTACACCTTC
NA,NA,TRBV15,TRBJ1-2,CATSSEFGQNYGYTF,TGTGCCACCAGCAGTGAATTCGGGCAGAACTATGGCTACACCTTC
TRBD1,few,TRBV29-1,TRBJ2-7,CSVSPGQGGAYEQYF,TGCAGCGTTTCCCCGGGACAGGGAGGGGCCTACGAGCAGTACTTC
NA,many,TRBV4-2,TRBJ1-2,CASSQAGLYGYTF,TGTGCCAGCAGCCAGGCGGGACTCTATGGCTACACCTTC
NA,NA,TRBV19,TRBJ1-1,CASSQLGRLNTEAFF,TGTGCCAGTAGCCAACTGGGCAGGTTGAACACTGAAGCTTTCTTT
NA,few,TRBV6-1,TRBJ2-2,CASSEAAGVLFF,TGTGCCAGCAGTGAAGCGGCCGGTGTGCTGTTTTTT
NA,NA,TRBV10-3,TRBJ2-7,CAISEVGDDEQYF,TGTGCCATCAGTGAGGTGGGTGACGACGAGCAGTACTTC
NA,NA,TRBV7-6,TRBJ2-5,CASSLDGLETQYF,TGTGCCAGCAGCTTAGACGGACTAGAGACCCAGTACTTC
TRBD1,NA,TRBV9,TRBJ1-1,CASSVGGQGGGFEAFF,TGTGCCAGCAGCGTAGGTGGGCAGGGGGGAGGCTTTGAAGCTTTCTTT
TRBD1,NA,TRBV10-3,TRBJ1-5,CAISESTGGIQPQHF,TGTGCCATCAGTGAGTCTACAGGGGGAATTCAGCCCCAGCATTTT
NA,NA,TRBV15,TRBJ1-4,CATSRGGGAVEKLFF,TGTGCCACCAGCAGAGGAGGGGGGGCGGTTGAAAAACTGTTTTTT
TRBD1,few,TRBV19,TRBJ1-1,CASTDRGPTPEAFF,TGTGCCAGTACGGACAGGGGACCGACTCCTGAAGCTTTCTTT
NA,NA,TRBV29-1,TRBJ1-2,CSVRPRMSPIDTF,TGCAGCGTGCGCCCCAGAATGAGCCCCATCGATACCTTC
NA,NA,TRBV20-1,TRBJ1-2,CSASGLAGGDDGYTF,TGCAGTGCTTCGGGACTAGCGGGAGGGGACGATGGCTACACCTTC